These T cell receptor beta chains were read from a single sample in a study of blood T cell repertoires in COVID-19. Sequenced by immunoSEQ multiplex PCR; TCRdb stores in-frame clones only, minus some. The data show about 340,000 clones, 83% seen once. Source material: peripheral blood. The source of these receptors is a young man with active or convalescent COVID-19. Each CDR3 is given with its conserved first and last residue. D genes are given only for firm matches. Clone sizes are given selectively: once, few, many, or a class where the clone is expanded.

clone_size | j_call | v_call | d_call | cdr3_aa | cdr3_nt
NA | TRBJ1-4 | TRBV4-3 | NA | CASSQDFSTNEKLFF | TGCGCCAGCAGCCAAGACTTTTCGACTAATGAAAAACTGTTTTTT
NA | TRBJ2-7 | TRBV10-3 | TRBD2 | CAISWGQGVAGGHLSEQYF | TGTGCCATCAGCTGGGGCCAGGGGGTAGCGGGAGGCCACCTCTCCGAGCAGTACTTC
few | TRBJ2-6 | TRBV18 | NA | CASSPPLNPAGANVLTF | TGTGCCAGCTCACCTCCCCTCAACCCGGCTGGGGCCAACGTCCTGACTTTC
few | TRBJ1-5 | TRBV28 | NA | CASSLGGRSNQPQHF | TGTGCCAGCAGTTTAGGAGGACGGAGCAATCAGCCCCAGCATTTT
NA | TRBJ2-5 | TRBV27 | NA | CASSLRQQETQYF | TGTGCCAGCAGTCTTCGACAGCAAGAGACCCAGTACTTC
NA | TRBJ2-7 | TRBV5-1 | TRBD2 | CASSLEGGSPYEQYF | TGCGCCAGCAGCTTGGAGGGCGGGAGCCCCTACGAGCAGTACTTC
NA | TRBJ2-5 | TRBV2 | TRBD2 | CASRGGGETQYF | TGTGCCAGCAGGGGGGGAGGGGAGACCCAGTACTTC
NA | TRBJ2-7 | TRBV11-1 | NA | CASSPDRAYEQYF | TGTGCCAGCAGCCCGGACAGAGCCTACGAGCAGTACTTC
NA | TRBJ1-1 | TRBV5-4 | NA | CASWVPPQGQAFF | TGTGCCAGCTGGGTCCCACCACAGGGTCAGGCTTTCTTT
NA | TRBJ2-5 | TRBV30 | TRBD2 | CAWSRLRAFNPGLAGGSQETQYF | TGTGCCTGGAGTAGGCTTCGAGCCTTTAATCCGGGACTAGCGGGAGGTTCACAAGAGACCCAGTACTTC
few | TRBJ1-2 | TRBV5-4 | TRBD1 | CASSSSRQGGNGYTF | TGTGCCAGCAGCTCAAGCCGACAGGGGGGTAACGGCTACACCTTC
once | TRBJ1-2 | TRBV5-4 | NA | CASSLDPVDKGDGYTF | TGTGCCAGCAGCTTGGACCCTGTGGACAAAGGAGACGGCTACACCTTC
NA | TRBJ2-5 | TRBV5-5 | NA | CASSPTPSSGQETQYF | TGTGCCAGCAGCCCAACTCCCTCTTCGGGACAAGAGACCCAGTACTTC
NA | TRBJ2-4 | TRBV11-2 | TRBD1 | CASSRSGGNAKNIQYF | TGTGCCAGCAGCCGTTCAGGGGGCAACGCCAAAAACATTCAGTACTTC
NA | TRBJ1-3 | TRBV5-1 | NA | CASSLGTPGNTIYF | TGCGCCAGCAGCCTCGGGACACCTGGAAACACCATATATTTT
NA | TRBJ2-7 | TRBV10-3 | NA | CATEKEAGAYEQYF | TGTGCCACGGAGAAGGAAGCCGGCGCCTACGAGCAGTACTTC
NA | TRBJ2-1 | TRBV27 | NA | CARWGGFEQFF | TGTGCCAGATGGGGGGGCTTCGAGCAGTTCTTC
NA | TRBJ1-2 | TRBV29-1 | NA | CSVDGGVWGYTF | TGCAGCGTTGACGGGGGTGTATGGGGCTACACCTTC
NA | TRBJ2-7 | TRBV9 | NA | CASSVGGPSEQYF | TGTGCCAGCAGCGTAGGAGGGCCAAGCGAGCAGTACTTC
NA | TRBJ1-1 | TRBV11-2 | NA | CASSQIRGKRVSF | TGTGCCAGCAGCCAAATTAGAGGGAAAAGGGTAAGCTTT
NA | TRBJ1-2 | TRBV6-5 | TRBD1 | CASSYGGQGNRYTF | TGTGCCAGCAGTTACGGGGGACAGGGAAACCGCTACACCTTC
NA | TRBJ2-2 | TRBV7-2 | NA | CASSLGSTRTGELFF | TGTGCCAGCAGCTTAGGGTCAACCAGGACCGGGGAGCTGTTTTTT
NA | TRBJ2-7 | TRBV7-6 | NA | CASSLATGLEQYF | TGTGCCAGCAGCTTAGCAACAGGGCTCGAGCAGTACTTC
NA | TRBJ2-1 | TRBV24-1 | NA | CATSDLGGGHEQFF | TGTGCCACCAGTGATTTGGGGGGGGGCCATGAGCAGTTCTTC
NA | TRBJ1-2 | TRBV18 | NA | CATTEGVGYTF | TGTGCCACGACTGAAGGGGTGGGCTACACCTTC
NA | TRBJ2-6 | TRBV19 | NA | CASTGSGGANVLTF | TGTGCCAGTACAGGGTCTGGGGGGGCCAACGTCCTGACTTTC
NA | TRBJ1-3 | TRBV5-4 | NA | CASRDGGWAGNTIYF | TGTGCCAGCAGGGATGGGGGCTGGGCTGGAAACACCATATATTTT
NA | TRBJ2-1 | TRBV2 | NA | CASKPTVPGNEQFF | TGTGCCAGCAAACCGACTGTCCCTGGGAATGAGCAGTTCTTC
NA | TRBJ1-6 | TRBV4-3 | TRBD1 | CASSRDRGNSPLHF | TGCGCCAGCAGCCGGGACAGGGGCAATTCACCCCTCCACTTT
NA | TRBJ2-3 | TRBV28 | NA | CASIRWQGPDTQYF | TGTGCCAGCATTAGATGGCAGGGCCCAGATACGCAGTATTTT
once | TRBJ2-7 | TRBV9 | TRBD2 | CASSVGLAGDHEQYF | TGTGCCAGCAGCGTAGGGCTAGCGGGAGACCACGAGCAGTACTTC
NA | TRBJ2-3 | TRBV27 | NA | CASSLSQVSTDTQYF | TGTGCCAGCAGTTTATCGCAGGTCAGCACAGATACGCAGTATTTT
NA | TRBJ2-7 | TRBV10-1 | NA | CASSESLGGGAKGYEQYF | TGCGCCAGCAGTGAGTCGCTGGGCGGAGGCGCCAAGGGTTACGAGCAGTACTTC
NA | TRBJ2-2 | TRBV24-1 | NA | CATSDYRTGELFF | TGTGCCACCAGTGATTACCGGACCGGGGAGCTGTTTTTT
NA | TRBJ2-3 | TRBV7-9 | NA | CASSSSTDTQYF | TGTGCCAGCAGCTCTAGCACAGATACGCAGTATTTT
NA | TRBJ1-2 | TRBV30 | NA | CAWSAGTGGYTF | TGTGCCTGGAGTGCAGGGACTGGAGGCTACACCTTC
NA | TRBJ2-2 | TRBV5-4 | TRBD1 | CASSSTGGNTGELFF | TGTGCCAGCAGCTCGACAGGGGGGAACACCGGGGAGCTGTTTTTT
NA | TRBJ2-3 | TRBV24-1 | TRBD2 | CATSDQLATSTDTQYF | TGTGCCACCAGTGACCAACTAGCGACTAGCACAGATACGCAGTATTTT
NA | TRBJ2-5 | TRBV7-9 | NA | CASSLAQGSKAGRTQYF | TGTGCCAGCAGCTTAGCGCAGGGTTCCAAGGCAGGGCGGACCCAGTACTTC
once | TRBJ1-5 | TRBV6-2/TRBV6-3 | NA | CASSRLFGPNQPQHF | TGTGCCAGCAGTCGTTTGTTTGGGCCCAATCAGCCCCAGCATTTT
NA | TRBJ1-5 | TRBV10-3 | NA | CAISGNNQPQHF | TGTGCCATCAGTGGTAACAATCAGCCCCAGCATTTT
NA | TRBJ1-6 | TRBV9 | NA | CASSEGNRVDNSPLHF | TGTGCCAGCAGCGAGGGGAACAGGGTAGATAATTCACCCCTCCACTTT
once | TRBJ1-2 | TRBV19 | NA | CASTLWTDYGYTF | TGTGCCAGTACCCTTTGGACAGACTATGGCTACACCTTC
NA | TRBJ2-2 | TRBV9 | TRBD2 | CASSVAHSGGTSGELFF | TGTGCCAGCAGCGTAGCCCATAGCGGGGGGACTTCCGGGGAGCTGTTTTTT
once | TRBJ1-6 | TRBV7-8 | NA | CASSSTGYGNSPLHF | TGTGCCAGCAGCTCGACAGGTTATGGCAATTCACCCCTCCACTTT
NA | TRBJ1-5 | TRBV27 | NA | CASSLSKSGNQPQHF | TGTGCCAGCAGTTTATCGAAAAGCGGCAATCAGCCCCAGCATTTT
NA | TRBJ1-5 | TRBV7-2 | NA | CASSLNPSDHQPQHF | TGTGCCAGCAGCTTGAACCCCAGCGACCATCAGCCCCAGCATTTT
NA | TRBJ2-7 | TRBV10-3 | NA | CAIAELGNYEQYF | TGTGCCATCGCGGAGTTAGGAAACTACGAGCAGTACTTC